Sequencing of this T cell receptor (beta chain) was carried out in a study of OX40 agonist ivuxolimab in advanced cancers. Study conclusions and caveats: Expanded clones were, on average, more numerous among CD8+ T cells than CD4+. The study observed clonal expansion of CD4+ and CD8+ blood T cells by week 6 at 0.1 to 3.0 mg/kg. Antigen specificity of clonally expanded peripheral T cells was not established.

The investigators sampled blood at baseline, at cycle 4 day 1, and at cycle 7 day 1. Libraries were prepared by immunoSEQ multiplex PCR; TCRdb keeps only in-frame clonotypes and omits some of them. Of under 80,000 clones listed, around 85% are singletons. With 0 bases clipped from V and 1 base from J, the junction kept 2 bases outside the gene matches. The CDR3 is made up of 15 amino acids. Germline V gene lookup returns CDR1 SGHRS and CDR2 YFSETQ. As concerns this clone: Its matching antigen is unknown.

This receptor was identified in an adult with an advanced solid tumor such as melanoma, head and neck, liver or kidney cancer. Sequenced here: CD4+ or CD8+ T cells sorted from blood, sampled in a trial of the OX40 agonist ivuxolimab. The chain uses TRBV5-1 and TRBJ1-1; 8 bases match TRBD1. CDR3: CASSLAGTGNTEAFF. The DNA for the CDR3 is TGCGCCAGCAGCTTGGCCGGGACAGGGAACACTGAAGCTTTCTTT.